This T cell receptor (beta chain) appears in the sequencing data of a study of T-cell reconstitution after alpha-beta-depleted transplantation in children. CDR3 length: 14 residues. Germline lookup yields CDR1 KGHSH and CDR2 LQKENI. V lost 2 bases, J lost 4 bases, and 11 bases lay in between. The library targeted TCRbeta and was prepared with unique molecular identifiers. MiXCR, applied by TCRdb to the PCR reads, yields one record per CDR3 protein. The data hold hundreds of thousands of distinct CDR3 sequences, with 15% to 20% observed a single time. The sequence was obtained from a human donor who donated a stem cell graft to a child with acute lymphoblastic leukemia. This chain joins TRBV18 and TRBJ1-2, with unresolved D. The sample was PBMCs from the stem cell graft donor, taken from the stem cell graft. The CDR3, as DNA: TGTGCCAGCTCACCAGACCAGAGCAGCTATGGCTACACCTTC. Its protein product is CASSPDQSSYGYTF.